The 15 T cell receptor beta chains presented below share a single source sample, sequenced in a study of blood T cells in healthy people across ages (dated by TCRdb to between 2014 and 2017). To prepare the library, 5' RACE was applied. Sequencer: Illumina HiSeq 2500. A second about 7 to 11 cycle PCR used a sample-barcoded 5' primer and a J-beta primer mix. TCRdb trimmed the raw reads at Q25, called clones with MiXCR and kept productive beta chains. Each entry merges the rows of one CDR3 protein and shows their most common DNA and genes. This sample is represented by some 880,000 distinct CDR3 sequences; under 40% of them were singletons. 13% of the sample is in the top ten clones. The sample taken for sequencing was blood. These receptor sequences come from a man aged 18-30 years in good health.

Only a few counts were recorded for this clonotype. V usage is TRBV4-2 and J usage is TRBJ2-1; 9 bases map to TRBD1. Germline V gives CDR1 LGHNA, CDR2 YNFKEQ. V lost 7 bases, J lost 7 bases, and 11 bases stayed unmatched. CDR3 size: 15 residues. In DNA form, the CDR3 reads TGTGCCAGCAAGGACCGGGACAGGGAGGGAAATGAGCAGTTCTTC. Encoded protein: CASKDRDREGNEQFF.

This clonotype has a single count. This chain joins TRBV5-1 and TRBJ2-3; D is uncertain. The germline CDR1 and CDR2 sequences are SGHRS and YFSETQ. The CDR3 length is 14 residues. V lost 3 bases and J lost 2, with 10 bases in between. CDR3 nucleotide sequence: TGCGCCAGCAGCTCCTGGGAACCCACAGATACGCAGTATTTT. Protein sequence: CASSSWEPTDTQYF.

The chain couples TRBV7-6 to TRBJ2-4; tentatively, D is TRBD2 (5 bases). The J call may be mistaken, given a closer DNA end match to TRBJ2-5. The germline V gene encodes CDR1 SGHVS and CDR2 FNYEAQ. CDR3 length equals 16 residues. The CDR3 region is CASSLDTGYRQKTQYF. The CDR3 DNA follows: TGTGCCAGCAGCTTAGACACGGGATACAGACAAAAGACCCAGTACTTC.

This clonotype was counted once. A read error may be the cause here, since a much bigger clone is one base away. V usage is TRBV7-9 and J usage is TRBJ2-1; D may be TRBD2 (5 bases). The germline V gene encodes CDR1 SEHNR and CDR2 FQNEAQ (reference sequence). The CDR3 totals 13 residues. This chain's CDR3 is CVSSLGLAGEQFF. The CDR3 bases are TGTGTCAGCAGCTTAGGTTTGGCGGGTGAGCAGTTCTTC.

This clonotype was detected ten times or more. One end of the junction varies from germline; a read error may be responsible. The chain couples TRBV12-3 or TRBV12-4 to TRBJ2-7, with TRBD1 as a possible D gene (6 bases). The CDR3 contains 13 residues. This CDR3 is CASSLGGYNEQYF. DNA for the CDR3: TGTGCCAGCAGCTTAGGGGGTTACAATGAGCAGTACTTC.

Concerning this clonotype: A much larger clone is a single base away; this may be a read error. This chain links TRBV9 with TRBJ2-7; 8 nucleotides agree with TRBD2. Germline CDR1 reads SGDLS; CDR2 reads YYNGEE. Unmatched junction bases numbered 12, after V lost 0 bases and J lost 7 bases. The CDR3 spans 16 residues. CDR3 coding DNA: TGTGCCAGCAGCGTAGACTTAGCGGGGAGAGACAATGAGCAGTACTTC. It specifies CASSVDLAGRDNEQYF. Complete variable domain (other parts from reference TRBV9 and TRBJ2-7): DSGVTQTPKHLITATGQRVTLRCSPRSGDLSVYWYQQSLDQGLQFLIQYYNGEERAKGNILERFSAQQFPDLHSELNLSSLELGDSALYFCASSVDLAGRDNEQYFGPGTRLTVT.

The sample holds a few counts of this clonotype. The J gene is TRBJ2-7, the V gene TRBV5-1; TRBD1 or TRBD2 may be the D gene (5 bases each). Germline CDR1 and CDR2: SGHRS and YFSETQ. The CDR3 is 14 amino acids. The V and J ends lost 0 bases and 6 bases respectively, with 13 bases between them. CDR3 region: CASSLVGSTGEQYF. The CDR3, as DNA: TGCGCCAGCAGCTTGGTGGGGAGTACAGGCGAGCAGTACTTC.

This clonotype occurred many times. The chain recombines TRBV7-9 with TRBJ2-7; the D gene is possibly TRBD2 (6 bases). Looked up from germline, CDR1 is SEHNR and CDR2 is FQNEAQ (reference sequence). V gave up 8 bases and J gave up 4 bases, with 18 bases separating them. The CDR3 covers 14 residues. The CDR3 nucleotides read TGTGCCAGCCACCGTGGGGACTCAAGATACGAGCAGTACTTC. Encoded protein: CASHRGDSRYEQYF.

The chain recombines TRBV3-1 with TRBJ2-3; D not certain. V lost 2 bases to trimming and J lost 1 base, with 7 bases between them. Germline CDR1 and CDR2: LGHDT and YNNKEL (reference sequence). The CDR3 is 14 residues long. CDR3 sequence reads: CASSQRYGTDTQYF. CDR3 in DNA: TGTGCCAGCAGCCAAAGGTACGGCACAGATACGCAGTATTTT.

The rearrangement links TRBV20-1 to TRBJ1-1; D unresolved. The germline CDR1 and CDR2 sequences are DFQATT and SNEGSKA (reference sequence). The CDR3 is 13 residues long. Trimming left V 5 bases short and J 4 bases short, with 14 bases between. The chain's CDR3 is CSAPWAPGTEAFF. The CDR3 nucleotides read TGCAGTGCTCCCTGGGCCCCGGGCACTGAAGCTTTCTTT.

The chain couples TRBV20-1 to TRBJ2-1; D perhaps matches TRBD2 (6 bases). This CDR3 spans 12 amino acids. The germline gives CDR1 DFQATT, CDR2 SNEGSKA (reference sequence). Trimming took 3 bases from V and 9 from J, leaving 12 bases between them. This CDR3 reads CSARETSIEQFF. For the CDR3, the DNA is TGCAGTGCTAGGGAGACTAGTATTGAGCAGTTCTTC.

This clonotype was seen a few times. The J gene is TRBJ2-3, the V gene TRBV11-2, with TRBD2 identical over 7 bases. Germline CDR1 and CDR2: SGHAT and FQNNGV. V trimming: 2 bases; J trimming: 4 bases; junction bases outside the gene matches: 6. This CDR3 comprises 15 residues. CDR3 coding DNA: TGTGCCAGCAGCTTATGGGGGGGAGGGTCAGATACGCAGTATTTT. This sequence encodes CASSLWGGGSDTQYF.

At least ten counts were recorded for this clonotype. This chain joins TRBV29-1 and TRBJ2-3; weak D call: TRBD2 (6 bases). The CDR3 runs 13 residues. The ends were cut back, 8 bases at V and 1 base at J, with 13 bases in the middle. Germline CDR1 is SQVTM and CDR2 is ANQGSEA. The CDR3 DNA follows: TGCAGCCAGGCACTAGCAGGCACAGATACGCAGTATTTT. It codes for CSQALAGTDTQYF.

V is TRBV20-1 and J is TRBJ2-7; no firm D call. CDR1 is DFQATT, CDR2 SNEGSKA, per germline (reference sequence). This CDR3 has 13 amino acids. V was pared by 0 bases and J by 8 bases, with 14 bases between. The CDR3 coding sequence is TGCAGTGCTAGAGATCCCTCCCCCGCAAAGCAGTACTTC. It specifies CSARDPSPAKQYF.

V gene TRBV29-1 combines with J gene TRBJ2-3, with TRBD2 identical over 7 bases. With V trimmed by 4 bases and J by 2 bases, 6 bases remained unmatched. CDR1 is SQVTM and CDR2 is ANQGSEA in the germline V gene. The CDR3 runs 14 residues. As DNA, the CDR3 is TGCAGCGTTGGGGGGGGAGGGAACACAGATACGCAGTATTTT. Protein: CSVGGGGNTDTQYF.